The rows below give T cell receptor beta chains drawn from one sample of a study of T-cell memory formation after mild COVID-19. TCRdb re-called the 5' RACE reads through MiXCR, storing one row per CDR3 protein. This sample has hundreds of thousands of distinct CDR3 sequences, with about a fifth found just once. Material: PBMCs or a T cell subset sorted from them (not recorded which). All receptors come from an adult woman who had mild COVID-19 (a few samples of this study predate the infection). Cell type and time point are not known. The CDR3 runs from the conserved cysteine through the conserved F or W. A D gene is named only where the DNA matches it firmly. Expanded clones get a size class; other rows say once, few or many, or leave the size out.

v_call: TRBV7-2
j_call: TRBJ2-7
clone_size: .
d_call: .
cdr3_nt: TGTGCCAGCAGTTTAACGGAGAGGGGGGGGCAGTACTTC
cdr3_aa: CASSLTERGGQYF

v_call: TRBV7-2
j_call: TRBJ2-5
clone_size: .
d_call: .
cdr3_nt: TGTGCCAGCAGCTTCGACTTGGGGGAGACCCAGTACTTC
cdr3_aa: CASSFDLGETQYF

v_call: TRBV18
j_call: TRBJ1-1
clone_size: .
d_call: .
cdr3_nt: TGTGCCAGCTCACTGGGGTCGACAAGGAACACTGAAGCTTTCTTT
cdr3_aa: CASSLGSTRNTEAFF

v_call: TRBV7-9
j_call: TRBJ1-2
clone_size: .
d_call: TRBD1
cdr3_nt: TGTGCCAGCAGCCCCAGACGGACAGGGGGCGAGTATGGCTACACCTTC
cdr3_aa: CASSPRRTGGEYGYTF

v_call: TRBV5-1
j_call: TRBJ2-6
clone_size: .
d_call: .
cdr3_nt: TGCGCCAGCAGCACGCTGACAGGTCACCGCTCTGGGGCCAACGTCCTGACTTTC
cdr3_aa: CASSTLTGHRSGANVLTF

v_call: TRBV9
j_call: TRBJ2-2
clone_size: .
d_call: .
cdr3_nt: TGTGCCAGCAGCCCCTCCGGAGACACCGGGGAGCTGTTTTTT
cdr3_aa: CASSPSGDTGELFF

v_call: TRBV7-8
j_call: TRBJ2-3
clone_size: .
d_call: TRBD2
cdr3_nt: TGTGCCAGCAGCTTCTCCCGACTAGCGGTGATCACAGATACGCAGTATTTT
cdr3_aa: CASSFSRLAVITDTQYF

v_call: TRBV7-6
j_call: TRBJ1-3
clone_size: once
d_call: .
cdr3_nt: TGTGCCAGCAGCACGGGGATTAGCTCTGGAAACACCATATATTTT
cdr3_aa: CASSTGISSGNTIYF

v_call: TRBV5-1
j_call: TRBJ2-3
clone_size: .
d_call: TRBD1
cdr3_nt: TGCGCCAGCAGCTTAACACTCAGGGGGCCGGTTACGCAGTATTTT
cdr3_aa: CASSLTLRGPVTQYF

v_call: TRBV2
j_call: TRBJ2-2
clone_size: .
d_call: TRBD2
cdr3_nt: TGTGCCAGCAGTCCCACTACTAGCGGGAGTGCCGGGGAGCTGTTTTTT
cdr3_aa: CASSPTTSGSAGELFF

v_call: TRBV10-3
j_call: TRBJ2-2
clone_size: few
d_call: TRBD1
cdr3_nt: TGTGCCATCAGTGCCAAGGACAGGGGACAAATATCGAACACCGGGGAGCTGTTTTTT
cdr3_aa: CAISAKDRGQISNTGELFF

v_call: TRBV7-2
j_call: TRBJ2-1
clone_size: many
d_call: .
cdr3_nt: TGTGCCAGCAGCTTAGAGCCGGGAGCCCACAATGAGCAGTTCTTC
cdr3_aa: CASSLEPGAHNEQFF

v_call: TRBV7-8
j_call: TRBJ2-1
clone_size: few
d_call: .
cdr3_nt: TGTGCCAGCAGCTTAGTCCGGGTAAGGAACAATGAGCAGTTCTTC
cdr3_aa: CASSLVRVRNNEQFF

v_call: TRBV11-1
j_call: TRBJ1-6
clone_size: .
d_call: .
cdr3_nt: TGTGCCAGCAGCTCCAGGGCGGACTCACCCCTCCACTTT
cdr3_aa: CASSSRADSPLHF

v_call: TRBV6-5
j_call: TRBJ1-2
clone_size: .
d_call: TRBD1
cdr3_nt: TGTGCCAGCAGTTACTCCCAGGGGGCTGGTGGCTACACCTTC
cdr3_aa: CASSYSQGAGGYTF

v_call: TRBV24-1
j_call: TRBJ2-1
clone_size: few
d_call: TRBD1
cdr3_nt: TGTGCCTCCTCTCCCGGGACAGGGGTCCGTGTTTCCTACAATGAGCAGTTCTTC
cdr3_aa: CASSPGTGVRVSYNEQFF

v_call: TRBV9
j_call: TRBJ1-1
clone_size: few
d_call: TRBD1
cdr3_nt: TGCGCCAGCAGCGTCGGACAGGTGAACACTGAAGCTTTCTTT
cdr3_aa: CASSVGQVNTEAFF

v_call: TRBV5-4
j_call: TRBJ2-1
clone_size: few
d_call: .
cdr3_nt: TGTGCCAGCAGCCCTGGCGGCTTCAATGAGCAGTTCTTC
cdr3_aa: CASSPGGFNEQFF

v_call: TRBV5-1
j_call: TRBJ2-1
clone_size: .
d_call: .
cdr3_nt: TGCGCCAGCAGCTTGGAGGCAGGGGTCGGATACAATGAGCAGTTCTTC
cdr3_aa: CASSLEAGVGYNEQFF

v_call: TRBV6-1
j_call: TRBJ2-7
clone_size: .
d_call: TRBD2
cdr3_nt: TGTGCCAGCAGTGAGGGGACTAGCGGGACCTACGAGCAGTACTTC
cdr3_aa: CASSEGTSGTYEQYF

v_call: TRBV2
j_call: TRBJ2-7
clone_size: .
d_call: TRBD1
cdr3_nt: TGTGCCAGCAGCACAGGGGTCCTCTTCGGGTACGAGCAGTACTTC
cdr3_aa: CASSTGVLFGYEQYF

v_call: TRBV24-1
j_call: TRBJ2-2
clone_size: few
d_call: .
cdr3_nt: TGTGCCACCAGTGCTCCTAGTCGGCAGGGAGTGATCACCGGGGAGCTGTTTTTT
cdr3_aa: CATSAPSRQGVITGELFF

v_call: TRBV9
j_call: TRBJ1-3
clone_size: few
d_call: .
cdr3_nt: TGTGCCAGCAGCGTAGGGTCCGTCTCTGGAAACACCATATATTTT
cdr3_aa: CASSVGSVSGNTIYF

v_call: TRBV7-3
j_call: TRBJ2-5
clone_size: .
d_call: TRBD1
cdr3_nt: TGTGCCAGCAGCTTTGGAACAGGGGTGGCGGAGACCCAGTACTTC
cdr3_aa: CASSFGTGVAETQYF

v_call: TRBV5-1
j_call: TRBJ1-1
clone_size: .
d_call: .
cdr3_nt: TGCGCCAGCAGCTTGTCGCCCGCCGGGAACACTGAAGCTTTCTTT
cdr3_aa: CASSLSPAGNTEAFF

v_call: TRBV3-1
j_call: TRBJ1-1
clone_size: .
d_call: .
cdr3_nt: TGTGCCAGCAGTAGAACTTGGGGGAACACTGAAGCTTTCTTT
cdr3_aa: CASSRTWGNTEAFF

v_call: TRBV6-5
j_call: TRBJ1-2
clone_size: .
d_call: TRBD1
cdr3_nt: TGTGCCAGCAGAACAGGGGGTAATGGCTATGGCTACACCTTC
cdr3_aa: CASRTGGNGYGYTF

v_call: TRBV11-2
j_call: TRBJ2-7
clone_size: few
d_call: .
cdr3_nt: TGTGCCAGCAGCCACCAACGAGGGAGAAACGAGCAGTACTTC
cdr3_aa: CASSHQRGRNEQYF

v_call: TRBV7-9
j_call: TRBJ2-5
clone_size: .
d_call: TRBD1
cdr3_nt: TGTGCCAGCGGACCGGGACAGACGTACCAAGAGACCCAGTACTTC
cdr3_aa: CASGPGQTYQETQYF

v_call: TRBV4-1
j_call: TRBJ1-3
clone_size: .
d_call: .
cdr3_nt: TGCGCCAGCAGCCGTCGGGGGGAGATCTCTGGAAACACCATATATTTT
cdr3_aa: CASSRRGEISGNTIYF

v_call: TRBV12-3/TRBV12-4
j_call: TRBJ1-5
clone_size: .
d_call: .
cdr3_nt: TGTGCCAGCAGAACAGGGAGGGACCCAGGGAGCAATCAGCCCCAGCATTTT
cdr3_aa: CASRTGRDPGSNQPQHF

v_call: TRBV9
j_call: TRBJ1-2
clone_size: .
d_call: .
cdr3_nt: TGTGCCAGCAGCGCATCAGACCGAAACTATGGCTACACCTTC
cdr3_aa: CASSASDRNYGYTF

v_call: TRBV7-9
j_call: TRBJ2-2
clone_size: .
d_call: .
cdr3_nt: TGTGCCAGCAGACTCCTGCCCGGGGAGCTGTTTTTT
cdr3_aa: CASRLLPGELFF

v_call: TRBV7-2
j_call: TRBJ2-5
clone_size: .
d_call: TRBD1
cdr3_nt: TGTGCCAGCAGCGAGGACAGGGCAGAGACCCAGTACTTC
cdr3_aa: CASSEDRAETQYF

v_call: TRBV6-1
j_call: TRBJ2-7
clone_size: few
d_call: .
cdr3_nt: TGTGCCAGCAGTCAGGGCGTCCCCTACGAGCAGTACTTC
cdr3_aa: CASSQGVPYEQYF

v_call: TRBV7-6
j_call: TRBJ2-7
clone_size: .
d_call: .
cdr3_nt: TGTGCCAGCAGTCACTCCACAGCGGGTGAGCAGTACTTC
cdr3_aa: CASSHSTAGEQYF

v_call: TRBV12-3/TRBV12-4
j_call: TRBJ1-3
clone_size: .
d_call: TRBD1
cdr3_nt: TGTGCCAGCAGTTCGCCGGGACAGGGTTCGCTAACCTCTGGAAACACCATATATTTT
cdr3_aa: CASSSPGQGSLTSGNTIYF

v_call: TRBV9
j_call: TRBJ2-5
clone_size: .
d_call: TRBD2
cdr3_nt: TGTGCCAGCAGCGTGGGCGGGAGATACCAAGAGACCCAGTACTTC
cdr3_aa: CASSVGGRYQETQYF

v_call: TRBV5-1
j_call: TRBJ2-5
clone_size: few
d_call: .
cdr3_nt: TGCGCCAGCAGCCCAGGAAAGGAGACCCAGTACTTC
cdr3_aa: CASSPGKETQYF

v_call: TRBV3-1
j_call: TRBJ2-1
clone_size: .
d_call: .
cdr3_nt: TGTGCCAGCAGCCAAGATGACGTGTTCAATGAGCAGTTCTTC
cdr3_aa: CASSQDDVFNEQFF

v_call: TRBV4-1
j_call: TRBJ2-7
clone_size: .
d_call: TRBD2
cdr3_nt: TGCGCCAGCAGCCAAGCCCTAGCGGGGGGTAAAGAGCAGTACTTC
cdr3_aa: CASSQALAGGKEQYF

v_call: TRBV3-1
j_call: TRBJ2-3
clone_size: few
d_call: .
cdr3_nt: TGTGCCAGCAGCCAAGGGGCCAGCACTGGCACAGATACGCAGTATTTT
cdr3_aa: CASSQGASTGTDTQYF